The 7 T cell receptor beta chains given below trace back to one sample, sequenced in a study of monozygotic twins with inflammatory bowel disease. TCRdb re-called the 5' RACE reads and catalogs CDR3 proteins one per entry, DNA excluded. Recorded here are a few hundred thousand distinct CDR3 sequences; the top ten clones represent 5.6%. Sequencing was performed on blood. The receptors stem from a human donor with ulcerative colitis or Crohn's disease, or a healthy co-twin of an affected twin (not recorded which).

The V and J genes are TRBV30 and TRBJ2-2; TCRdb returns TRBD1, unconfirmable since there is no DNA. CDR1 and CDR2 from the germline V gene are GTSNPN and SVGIG (reference sequence). The CDR3 is 14 residues long. CDR3 in amino acids: CAWDRDGNTGELFF.

The rearrangement uses TRBV3-1 and TRBJ2-1; the D gene TCRdb calls, TRBD1, cannot be checked with no DNA. The CDR3 totals 19 residues. Germline V gene lookup returns CDR1 LGHDT and CDR2 YNNKEL (reference sequence). The chain's CDR3 is CASSHLDSVSGDGYNEQFF.

This chain uses TRBV11-2 with TRBJ2-1. This CDR3 comprises 16 residues. The germline V gene has CDR1 SGHAT and CDR2 FQNNGV. CDR3 sequence: CASSLGFMSSYNEQFF.

The chain links TRBV20-1 to TRBJ2-5; without DNA, the TCRdb call of TRBD1 cannot be checked. Germline V gives CDR1 DFQATT, CDR2 SNEGSKA (reference sequence). There are 14 residues in the CDR3. CDR3: CSIYTGGLGETQYF.

This chain's CDR3 is CATSSGDRGSDNTF. The rearrangement joins TRBV15 to TRBJ1-2; TCRdb's D call, TRBD1, is unchecked because there is no DNA. This CDR3 region has 14 residues. Germline V CDR1 and CDR2: LNHNV, YYDKDF (reference sequence).

The J gene is TRBJ2-1, the V gene TRBV7-2; TCRdb lists TRBD2, though no DNA is available to test this call. The CDR3 runs 15 residues. The germline CDR1 and CDR2 sequences are SGHTA and FQGNSA. CDR3 region: CASSLYSGRSNEQFF.

The chain is built from TRBV5-1 and TRBJ2-3; TCRdb selects TRBD2, and the lack of DNA leaves this call unchecked. There are 17 residues in the CDR3. Germline assignment: CDR1 SGHRS and CDR2 YFSETQ. CDR3: CASSLAFSGRATDTQYF.